This T cell receptor (beta chain) was profiled in a study of blood T cell repertoires in COVID-19. Study-level background: Samples came from the United States, Italy and Spain, spanning acute and convalescent COVID-19.

This clone was seen a single time. The CDR3 runs to 15 residues. Losses at the gene ends were 8 bases for V and 4 bases for J; bases not matched to a gene: 6. Germline CDR1 is MNHNY and CDR2 is SVGAGI (reference sequence). Authors' analysis steps: Amplification of reference gene primers was used by the study to estimate nucleated cell counts. Only in-frame clones appear in the TCRdb table, and some are missing; sequencing was by immunoSEQ multiplex PCR. For V, J and clone size, that table is used; D and trimming come from the DNA. This sample carries roughly 100,000 clones, 70% to 90% of them seen once, and the ten largest clones take approximately 3.1%.

The chain links TRBV6-6 to TRBJ2-1, with 12 nucleotides matching TRBD2. The sequenced material came from peripheral blood. The clonotype was recovered from a man in his fifties or sixties in a cohort sampled during active COVID-19. The CDR3 spells CASLSGTSGYNEQFF. The CDR3 coding sequence is TGTGCCAGCCTGTCCGGGACTAGCGGGTACAATGAGCAGTTCTTC.